What follows are 14 T cell receptor beta chains derived from one specimen sequenced in a study of blood T cells in healthy people across ages. Then a second PCR, running about 6 to 12 cycles, was carried out with a sample-barcoded 5' primer and a J-beta primer mix. From the 5' RACE reads, TCRdb called clonotypes with MiXCR, one entry per CDR3 protein. The table lists fewer than 1,000,000 distinct CDR3 sequences, more than 40% of them singletons. The sequenced sample was blood. The receptors originated from a man aged 60-69 years in good health.

V gene TRBV6-2 or TRBV6-3 combines with J gene TRBJ2-1; either TRBD1 or TRBD2 may fit D (6 bases each). Germline CDR1 is MNHEY and CDR2 is SVGEGT. The CDR3 extends over 15 amino acids. V lost 6 bases, J lost 4 bases, and 16 bases lay in between. CDR3 DNA sequence: TGTGCCAGCAGAGGGACTGGCCAGGGGTACAATGAGCAGTTCTTC. It is translated as CASRGTGQGYNEQFF.

This clonotype was picked up a small number of times. The V and J genes are TRBV10-3 and TRBJ2-5; D may be TRBD1 or TRBD2 (6 bases each). The germline V and J ends were trimmed by 9 bases and 4 bases, with 12 bases remaining between them. The CDR3 totals 12 residues. CDR1 is ENHRY, CDR2 SYGVKD, per germline. The CDR3 sequence is CAIQGGGETQYF. The CDR3 DNA reads as TGTGCCATACAGGGAGGCGGAGAGACCCAGTACTTC.

CDR3 DNA sequence: TGTGCCAGCAGTGGGACTAGCGGTGAATACAATGAGCAGTTCTTC. It translates to CASSGTSGEYNEQFF. The rearrangement joins TRBV6-6 to TRBJ2-1, with 11 positions matching TRBD2. Losses at the gene ends were 5 bases for V and 4 bases for J; bases not matched to a gene: 4. This CDR3 comprises 15 residues. Germline values: CDR1 MNHNY, CDR2 SVGAGI (reference sequence).

This clonotype was picked up a small number of times. This sequence joins TRBV20-1 and TRBJ2-1; 9 bases fit TRBD2. CDR1 and CDR2 (germline): DFQATT, SNEGSKA (reference sequence). Unmatched junction bases numbered 7, after V lost 0 bases and J lost 1 base. The CDR3 sequence is 17 residues long. This chain's CDR3 is CSARDPLAGYSYNEQFF. CDR3 DNA sequence: TGCAGTGCTAGAGATCCCCTAGCGGGGTATTCCTACAATGAGCAGTTCTTC.

The chain joins TRBV4-3 to TRBJ1-6; TRBD1 matches 7 bases. Germline CDR1 reads LGHNA; CDR2 reads YSLEER. This CDR3 spans 14 amino acids. Trimming took 1 base from V and 7 from J; bases not matched to a gene: 1. CDR3 in DNA: TGCGCCAGCAGCCAAGCACAGGGGAATTCACCCCTCCACTTT. Its translation: CASSQAQGNSPLHF.

This clonotype was seen repeatedly, ten times or more. V is TRBV12-3 or TRBV12-4 and J is TRBJ1-2; 8 bases agree with TRBD1. J gave up 7 bases and V 5 bases, and 6 bases lay outside the gene matches. The CDR3 loop spans 13 amino acids. CDR3 DNA sequence: TGTGCCAGCAGTCACGGACAGGGATTTGGCTACACCTTC. Protein product: CASSHGQGFGYTF.

The rearrangement uses TRBV7-2 and TRBJ2-3, with TRBD2 matching 10 bases. Germline lookup yields CDR1 SGHTA and CDR2 FQGNSA. The length of the CDR3 is 15 residues. Unmatched junction bases numbered 7, after V lost 5 bases and J lost 5 bases. CDR3 DNA: TGTGCCAGCAGCGAACTAGCGGGGTGGGGAGATACGCAGTATTTT. This translates into CASSELAGWGDTQYF.

In this sample, this clonotype turned up a few times. This chain uses TRBV12-5 with TRBJ2-5; D might be TRBD2 (5 bases). Trimming cost V 7 bases and J 5 bases, with 8 bases left between them. CDR3 length: 11 residues. Germline values: CDR1 LGHNT, CDR2 FRNRAP. The CDR3 bases are TGTGCTAGTGCGAGGGTTGAGACCCAGTACTTC. Amino acids: CASARVETQYF. Full variable domain (missing parts from reference TRBV12-5 and TRBJ2-5): DARVTQTPRHKVTEMGQEVTMRCQPILGHNTVFWYRQTMMQGLELLAYFRNRAPLDDSGMPKDRFSAEMPDATLATLKIQPSEPRDSAVYFCASARVETQYFGPGTRLLVL.

In this sample, this clonotype turned up many times. The chain recombines TRBV20-1 with TRBJ1-1; possibly TRBD1 for D (5 bases). CDR1 DFQATT and CDR2 SNEGSKA come from the germline V gene (reference sequence). The CDR3 has 12 residues. Trimming took off 2 bases at V and 1 base at J, with 5 bases between the two ends. In nucleotides, the CDR3 is TGCAGTGCTAGACAGGGGAACACTGAAGCTTTCTTT. It specifies CSARQGNTEAFF.

The chain carries TRBV11-2 and TRBJ2-5, with 10 bases matching TRBD1. The CDR3 runs 16 residues. The V gene's germline CDR1 is SGHAT and CDR2 FQNNGV. V was pared by 4 bases and J by 1 base, with 6 bases of the junction left unmatched. CDR3 loop: CASSSPGTGVQETQYF. DNA of the CDR3: TGTGCCAGCAGCTCCCCCGGGACAGGGGTCCAAGAGACCCAGTACTTC.

The chain carries TRBV18 and TRBJ2-6; 8 positions match TRBD1. V lost 1 base and J lost 1; bases outside the gene matches: 6. The CDR3 totals 18 residues. Germline V gives CDR1 KGHSH, CDR2 LQKENI. In nucleotides, the CDR3 is TGTGCCAGCTCACCACTTGGCAGGGGGCTATCTGGGGCCAACGTCCTGACTTTC. Its translation: CASSPLGRGLSGANVLTF.

The V and J genes are TRBV19 and TRBJ2-7; tentatively, D is TRBD2 (7 bases). CDR1 LNHDA and CDR2 SQIVND come from the germline V gene (reference sequence). The germline V and J ends were trimmed by 10 bases and 1 base, with 26 bases remaining between them. This CDR3 contains 17 residues. The CDR3 coding sequence is TGTGCCACGCGCCGTCGGGGGGCGGTCTCTGGATCCTACGAGCAGTACTTC. This encodes CATRRRGAVSGSYEQYF.

The chain employs TRBV7-9 and TRBJ1-6, with 10 bases matching TRBD1. Germline V lookup: CDR1 SEHNR, CDR2 FQNEAQ (reference sequence). J was trimmed by 8 bases and V by 4 bases; bases with no gene match: 8. The CDR3 is 16 amino acids. The CDR3: CASSSTRDRGDSPLHF. In nucleotides, the CDR3 is TGTGCCAGCAGCTCAACCCGGGACAGGGGAGATTCACCCCTCCACTTT.

The genes are TRBV7-9 and TRBJ1-1; TRBD1 is a possible D gene (6 bases). In germline, CDR1 is SEHNR, CDR2 FQNEAQ (reference sequence). The ends were cut back, 1 base at V and 7 bases at J, with 13 bases in the middle. This CDR3 has 14 residues. This CDR3 is CASSLGAGAHEAFF. In nucleotides, the CDR3 is TGTGCCAGCAGCTTAGGGGCAGGGGCTCATGAAGCTTTCTTT.